What follows is one TCR beta chain and its context. Study processing details: It was from reference gene primer amplification that nucleated cell counts were estimated. This table comes from immunoSEQ multiplex PCR, and its TCRdb copy is limited to in-frame clones, with some not included. The V and J calls and clone size are taken from that table; D and trimming were inferred from the DNA. The data contain more than 150,000 clones, more than 70% of them singletons. This sample was included in a study of blood T cell repertoires in COVID-19. As for the study in general: COVID-19 samples, acute and convalescent, were from the United States, Italy and Spain. T cells, B-cell-depleted T cells, or PBMCs supplied cDNA or gDNA.

Sequenced: peripheral blood. The receptor was derived from a man in his forties or fifties with active or convalescent COVID-19.

The CDR3: CASSHRDRGVNTGELFF. The CDR3 bases are TGTGCCAGCAGTCACCGGGACAGGGGAGTGAACACCGGGGAGCTGTTTTTT. This rearrangement joins TRBV3-1 (or the pseudogene TRBV3-2) to TRBJ2-2; 10 bases fit TRBD1. The germline V gene encodes CDR1 LGHDT and CDR2 YNNKEL (reference sequence). The CDR3 has 17 amino acids. The J segment lost 1 base and the V segment lost 6 bases, leaving 8 bases of the junction unmatched.